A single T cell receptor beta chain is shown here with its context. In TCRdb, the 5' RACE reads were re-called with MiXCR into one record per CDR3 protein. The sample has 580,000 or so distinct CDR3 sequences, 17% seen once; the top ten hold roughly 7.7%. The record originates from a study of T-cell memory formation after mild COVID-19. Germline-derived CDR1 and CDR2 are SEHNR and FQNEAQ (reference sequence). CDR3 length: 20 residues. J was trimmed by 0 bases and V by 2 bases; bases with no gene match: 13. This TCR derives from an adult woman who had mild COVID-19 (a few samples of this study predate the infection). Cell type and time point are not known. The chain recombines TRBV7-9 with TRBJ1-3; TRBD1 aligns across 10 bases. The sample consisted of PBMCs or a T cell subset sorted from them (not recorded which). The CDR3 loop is CASSLHYIEGTGASGNTIYF. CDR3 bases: TGTGCCAGCAGCTTACACTATATAGAGGGGACAGGGGCCTCTGGAAACACCATATATTTT.